This paragraph reports one TCR beta chain. Its antigen is as yet unknown. There are 14 residues in the CDR3. Deletions cut 6 bases from V and 5 bases from J, with 15 bases between. Germline CDR1 reads SEHNR; CDR2 reads FQNEAQ (reference sequence). The authors produced TCR alpha and TCR beta cDNA libraries with sample barcodes and UMIs by 5'RACE using constant-segment primers. A single record per CDR3 protein comes from TCRdb applying MiXCR to the 5' RACE reads. This table holds about 38,000 distinct CDR3 sequences, approximately 10% found once. This specimen belongs to a study of T-cell memory formation after mild COVID-19. About the study: Clusters were largely donor specific.

Study conclusions and caveats: CD4+ clones that contracted lay mainly in CM and EM; CD8+ ones lay in EMRA. Clonal second-wave expansions that peaked on day 37 had unconfirmed SARS-CoV-2 specificity.

The chain links TRBV7-9 to TRBJ2-3, with D hard to call. The sequencing input was PBMCs or a T cell subset sorted from them (not recorded which). This clonotype was sampled from a man in his late teens or twenties who had mild COVID-19 (a few samples of this study predate the infection). Cell type and time point are not known. The CDR3 bases are TGTGCCAGCAGACAGCCCAACCCGGGAGATACGCAGTATTTT. This codes for CASRQPNPGDTQYF.